This TCR beta chain derives from a study of response to subunit inactivated influenza vaccine. Regarding the study as a whole: New T cells are recruited in small numbers by each seasonal influenza vaccination, according to the authors' suggestion.

From the RT-PCR reads, TCRdb called clonotypes with MiXCR, one entry per CDR3 protein. The data show over 750,000 distinct CDR3 sequences, roughly 20% seen once. A note on this clonotype: As yet, its antigen is unknown.

V lost 2 bases to trimming and J lost 2 bases, with 7 bases between them. The germline V gene has CDR1 SNHLY and CDR2 FYNNEI. This CDR3 has 14 amino acids. Here the sequenced sample was PBMCs from blood, taken roughly 5 days after vaccination. The origin of this receptor is a man aged 45-60 years who received an inactivated influenza vaccine. The J gene is TRBJ1-5, the V gene TRBV2; no clear D gene. This chain's CDR3 is CASSELQRNQPQHF. The CDR3 nucleotides are TGTGCCAGCAGTGAACTCCAGCGCAATCAGCCCCAGCATTTT.